Presented here are 10 T cell receptor beta chains from one specimen sequenced in a study of T-cell reconstitution after alpha-beta-depleted transplantation in children (dated by TCRdb to 2016 to 2018). The library was produced with PCR. Sequencing took place on an Illumina HiSeq 2500. To normalize quantification of the TCRbeta repertoire, the TCR libraries were built with molecular barcoding that relied on unique molecular identifiers. TCRdb trimmed public reads at Q25 via fastp, called clones via MiXCR and kept in-frame beta chains. A single entry per CDR3 protein holds the most common genes and DNA from its merged rows. The sample contains fewer than 500,000 distinct CDR3 sequences, around two fifths of them found a single time. The ten largest clones take up roughly 27% of the sample. Per the publication, the treatment or condition label means: allogeneic hematopoietic cell transplantation with graft depleted of TCRalphabeta T cells and CD19 B cells.

This specimen consisted of PBMCs, obtained before TCRalphabeta/CD19-depleted stem cell transplant. Receptor source: a girl aged 2-15 years with aplastic anemia, due to receive a stem cell transplant.

The rearrangement uses TRBV5-1 and TRBJ2-1; D is undetermined. Per germline, CDR1 SGHRS and CDR2 YFSETQ. Trimming took 0 bases from V and 4 from J, leaving 8 bases between them. The CDR3 contains 14 residues. The CDR3 nucleotides read TGCGCCAGCAGCTTGGAGCTTGTTTACAATGAGCAGTTCTTC. Protein sequence: CASSLELVYNEQFF.

The V and J genes are TRBV28 and TRBJ2-4, with 12 bases lining up with TRBD1. CDR3 length: 14 amino acids. Germline CDR1 and CDR2: MDHEN and SYDVKM. J lost 12 bases, V lost 5 bases, and 8 bases had no gene match. The CDR3 bases are TGTGCCAGCAGTGGACCGGGACAGGGGGCCGGTCAGTACTTC. It is translated as CASSGPGQGAGQYF.

This clonotype appeared many times. At one end the junction does not follow the germline gene, possibly because of a read error. The chain uses TRBV5-6 and TRBJ2-4; the D gene is possibly TRBD1 (6 bases). CDR1 SGHDT and CDR2 YYEEEE come from the germline V gene. This CDR3 comprises 13 residues. The CDR3 spells CASSWTAENIQYF. The CDR3, as DNA: TGTGCCAGCAGCTGGACAGCCGAAAACATTCAGTACTTC.

The rearrangement links TRBV4-3 to TRBJ2-6; D is unclear. Germline values: CDR1 LGHNA, CDR2 YSLEER. The V end was cut by 4 bases, the J end by 0 bases, with 13 bases between. The CDR3 is 17 amino acids. CDR3 loop: CASSRAGQTSGANVLTF. The CDR3 DNA is TGCGCCAGCAGCCGAGCCGGGCAAACCTCTGGGGCCAACGTCCTGACTTTC.

Comments on this clonotype: A much larger clone differs from this one at a single base, so this may be a read error. The gene calls are TRBV29-1 and TRBJ2-1, with D possibly being TRBD1 (6 bases). Looked up from germline, CDR1 is SQVTM and CDR2 is ANQGSEA. The CDR3 length is 10 residues. The DNA of the CDR3 is TGCTGCGTTACAGGGCGTGAGCAGTTCTTC. It is translated as CCVTGREQFF.

This clonotype appeared many times. The chain employs TRBV5-1 and TRBJ2-5; 9 bases are a match to TRBD2. Germline CDR1 is SGHRS and CDR2 is YFSETQ. The length of the CDR3 is 18 residues. V dropped 0 bases and J dropped 5; count of bases not matched to a gene: 14. The CDR3 DNA reads TGCGCCAGCAGCTTGGCCGGAGGATTCGGCGGGAGGGCGGAGACCCAGTACTTC. Residues: CASSLAGGFGGRAETQYF.

This chain joins TRBV7-2 and TRBJ2-2, with 9 bases aligning to TRBD1. Germline assignment: CDR1 SGHTA and CDR2 FQGNSA. With V trimmed by 5 bases and J by 6 bases, 10 bases remained unmatched. This CDR3 has 16 residues. CDR3 sequence reads: CASSLGRDRVAGELFF. The CDR3 DNA is TGTGCCAGCAGCCTCGGGCGGGACAGGGTGGCCGGGGAGCTGTTTTTT.

The genes are TRBV2 and TRBJ2-3; no clear D gene. Germline V gene lookup returns CDR1 SNHLY and CDR2 FYNNEI. The CDR3 is 12 amino acids. V shed 5 bases and J shed 9 bases, with 12 bases lying between them. In DNA form, the CDR3 reads TGTGCCAGCAGTCTCGCTTTAGGCACGCAGTATTTT. Its protein is CASSLALGTQYF.

The gene calls are TRBV4-1 and TRBJ2-7; D is possibly TRBD1 (5 bases). The V gene lost 1 base and the J gene lost 7 bases, with 20 bases spanning the gap. Germline CDR1 is MGHRA and CDR2 is YSYEKL. This CDR3 contains 16 residues. The CDR3 region has the DNA TGCGCCAGCAGCCAAGCCTTGCAGGGTGGGAATGGGGAGCAGTACTTC. It codes for CASSQALQGGNGEQYF.

This clonotype was recorded a few times. The chain links TRBV7-2 to TRBJ1-1, with D uncertain. The length of the CDR3 is 15 residues. V lost 5 bases to trimming and J lost 0 bases, with 13 bases between them. The V gene's germline CDR1 is SGHTA and CDR2 FQGNSA. CDR3 in DNA: TGTGCCAGCAGCCCAAGGACGGGAATGAACACTGAAGCTTTCTTT. Amino acids: CASSPRTGMNTEAFF.